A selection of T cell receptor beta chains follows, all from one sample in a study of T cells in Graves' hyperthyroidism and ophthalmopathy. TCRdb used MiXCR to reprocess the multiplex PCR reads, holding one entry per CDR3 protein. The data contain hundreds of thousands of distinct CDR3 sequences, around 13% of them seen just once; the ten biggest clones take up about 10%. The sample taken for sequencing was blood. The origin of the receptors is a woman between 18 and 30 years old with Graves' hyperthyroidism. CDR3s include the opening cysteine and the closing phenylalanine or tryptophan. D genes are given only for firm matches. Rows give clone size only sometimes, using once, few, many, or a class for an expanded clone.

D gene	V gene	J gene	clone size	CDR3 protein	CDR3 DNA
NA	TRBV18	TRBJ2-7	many	CASSPETYEQYF	TGTGCCAGCTCACCAGAAACCTACGAGCAGTACTTC
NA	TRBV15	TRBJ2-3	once	CATSRALVDTQYF	TGTGCCACCAGCAGAGCCCTAGTAGATACGCAGTATTTT
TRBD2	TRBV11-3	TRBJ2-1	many	CASSPWGSGRANEQFF	TGTGCCAGCAGCCCCTGGGGGAGCGGGAGGGCAAATGAGCAGTTCTTC
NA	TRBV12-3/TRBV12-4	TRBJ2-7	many	CASSFRGADEQYF	TGTGCCAGCAGTTTTCGGGGGGCTGACGAGCAGTACTTC
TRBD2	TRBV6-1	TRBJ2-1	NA	CASTRTSGMGEQFF	TGTGCCAGCACTCGGACTAGCGGGATGGGTGAGCAGTTCTTC
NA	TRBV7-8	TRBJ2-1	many	CASSSHRGTAKGNEQFF	TGTGCCAGCAGCTCTCACCGGGGTACCGCGAAAGGGAATGAGCAGTTCTTC
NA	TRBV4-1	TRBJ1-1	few	CASSHSWTDTEAFF	TGCGCCAGCAGCCACTCTTGGACAGACACTGAAGCTTTCTTT
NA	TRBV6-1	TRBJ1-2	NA	CASRASANYGYTF	TGTGCCAGTCGGGCGTCTGCTAACTATGGCTACACCTTC
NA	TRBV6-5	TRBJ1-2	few	CASSWVGREDSNYGYTF	TGTGCCAGCAGTTGGGTAGGGCGAGAAGACTCCAACTATGGCTACACCTTC
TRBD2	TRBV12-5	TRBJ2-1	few	CASGFGGGGAEQFF	TGTGCTAGTGGTTTCGGCGGGGGGGGTGCTGAGCAGTTCTTC
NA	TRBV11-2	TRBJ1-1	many	CASSLGGTGWTEAFF	TGTGCCAGCAGCTTAGGTGGGACGGGTTGGACTGAAGCTTTCTTT
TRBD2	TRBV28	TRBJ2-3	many	CASRPTSVSTDTQYF	TGTGCCAGCAGGCCTACTAGCGTAAGCACAGATACGCAGTATTTT
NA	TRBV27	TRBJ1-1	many	CASSLGHNTEAFF	TGTGCCAGCAGCTTAGGGCACAACACTGAAGCTTTCTTT
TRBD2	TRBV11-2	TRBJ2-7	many	CASSLSWGREDEQYF	TGTGCCAGCAGCTTATCATGGGGGAGGGAGGACGAGCAGTACTTC
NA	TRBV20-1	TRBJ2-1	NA	CSASVSGWNEQFF	TGCAGTGCTAGTGTATCCGGGTGGAATGAGCAGTTCTTC
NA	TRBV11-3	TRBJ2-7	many	CASSLETLGSEQYF	TGTGCCAGCAGCTTAGAAACCCTAGGGAGCGAGCAGTACTTC
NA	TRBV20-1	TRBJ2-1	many	CSARASTGNNEQFF	TGCAGTGCTAGGGCCTCAACAGGGAACAATGAGCAGTTCTTC
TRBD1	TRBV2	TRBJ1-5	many	CASRYRGLNQPQHF	TGTGCCAGCAGGTACAGGGGGCTGAATCAGCCCCAGCATTTT
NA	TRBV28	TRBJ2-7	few	CASSLYTSGSYEQYF	TGTGCCAGCAGTTTATATACAAGCGGCTCCTACGAGCAGTACTTC
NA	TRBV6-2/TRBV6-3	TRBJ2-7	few	CASSLSDTYEQYF	TGTGCCAGCAGCCTGAGCGACACCTACGAGCAGTACTTC
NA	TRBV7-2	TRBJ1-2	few	CASSSPPRWRSGYTF	TGTGCCAGCAGCTCCCCCCCCCGATGGAGGAGTGGCTACACCTTC
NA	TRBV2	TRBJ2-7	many	CASSQDLSYEQYF	TGTGCCAGCAGCCAGGACCTCTCCTACGAGCAGTACTTC
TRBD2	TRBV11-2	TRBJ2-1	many	CASSLAGTGNEQFF	TGTGCCAGCAGTCTAGCGGGAACGGGCAATGAGCAGTTCTTC
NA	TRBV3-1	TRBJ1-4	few	CASSQLNEKLFF	TGTGCCAGCAGTCAATTGAATGAAAAACTGTTTTTT
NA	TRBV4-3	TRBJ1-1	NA	CASSQDFGDPGDTEAFF	TGCGCCAGCAGCCAAGATTTCGGGGATCCGGGGGACACTGAAGCTTTCTTT
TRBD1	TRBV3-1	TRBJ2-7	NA	CASSQTGGLSYEQYF	TGTGCCAGCAGCCAAACAGGGGGACTCTCCTACGAGCAGTACTTC
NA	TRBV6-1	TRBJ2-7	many	CASSEDTIRAEQYF	TGTGCCAGCAGTGAAGACACAATAAGGGCCGAGCAGTACTTC
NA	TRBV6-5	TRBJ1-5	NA	CASSYSGGPQPQHF	TGTGCCAGCAGTTACTCGGGGGGTCCCCAGCCCCAGCATTTT
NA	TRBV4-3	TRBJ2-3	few	CASSQVGGASTDTQYF	TGCGCCAGCAGCCAAGTGGGCGGAGCTAGCACAGATACGCAGTATTTT
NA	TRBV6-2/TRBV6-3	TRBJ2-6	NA	CASSPLRVRANVLTF	TGTGCCAGCAGCCCCTTGAGGGTTAGGGCCAACGTCCTGACTTTC
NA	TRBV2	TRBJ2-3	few	CASKQAIQYF	TGTGCCAGCAAACAAGCGATCCAGTATTTT
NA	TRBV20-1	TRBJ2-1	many	CSAPVISMGEQFF	TGCAGTGCCCCCGTAATTTCCATGGGTGAGCAGTTCTTC